The entry below describes one TCR beta chain. Data came from immunoSEQ multiplex PCR; TCRdb stores just in-frame clones and leaves some out. The sample includes roughly 200,000 clones, approximately 82% of them seen just once. This sample was taken from a study of blood T cell repertoires in COVID-19. From germline, CDR1 is SEHNR and CDR2 FQNEAQ (reference sequence). Trimming pared 5 bases from V and 4 bases from J, leaving 13 bases between. The CDR3 totals 14 residues. The sequenced sample was peripheral blood. This chain connects TRBV7-9 to TRBJ2-3, with D possibly TRBD2 on 6 matching bases. This clonotype originated in a man aged 35 to 55 with active or convalescent COVID-19. This chain's CDR3 is CASSPGLAPDTQYF. CDR3 sequence (DNA): TGTGCCAGCAGCCCGGGACTTGCCCCAGATACGCAGTATTTT.